This T cell receptor (beta chain) was captured by sequencing in a study of response to subunit inactivated influenza vaccine. In its sample, this clonotype was seen a few times. This CDR3 comprises 15 residues. Looked up from germline, CDR1 is LNHNV and CDR2 is YYDKDF (reference sequence). V lost 2 bases, J lost 2 bases, and 1 base stayed unmatched. TCRdb analysed the RT-PCR reads with MiXCR anew, one entry per CDR3 protein. The table shows under 800,000 distinct CDR3 sequences, with about 14% occurring only once. This receptor was obtained from a man in his forties or fifties who received an inactivated influenza vaccine. The sequenced sample was PBMCs from blood, obtained around 14 days before vaccination. The chain is built from TRBV15 and TRBJ1-3; TRBD1 matches 9 bases. CDR3 sequence: CATSRTGGPGNTIYF. CDR3 sequence (DNA): TGTGCCACCAGCAGAACAGGGGGCCCTGGAAACACCATATATTTT. Complete variable domain (other parts from reference TRBV15 and TRBJ1-3): DAMVIQNPRYQVTQFGKPVTLSCSQTLNHNVMYWYQQKSSQAPKLLFHYYDKDFNNEADTPDNFQSRRPNTSFCFLDIRSPGLGDTAMYLCATSRTGGPGNTIYFGEGSWLTVV.